This TCR beta chain was observed in a study of cytomegalovirus exposure and HLA in healthy donors. PCR primers comprised 60 Vbeta and 13 Jbeta primers. The repertoire was sequenced with immunoSEQ multiplex PCR; TCRdb's copy has only in-frame clones and lacks some. This table holds about 150,000 clones, 70% to 80% found once. Study outcomes and limitations: The study carried out a later analysis of TCR beta sequences. It associated some 17,000 of them with specific HLA alleles at a false discovery rate of 0.05.

Comment on this clone: Its antigen is currently unknown. The junction departs from germline at one end; a sequencing error may be responsible.

The source of this sequence is a man aged 40-50 years in good health and CMV-seropositive. Sample: PBMCs.

This chain's CDR3 is CSSSSLSHEQYF. In DNA, the CDR3 is TGTTCCAGCAGCTCCCTGTCCCACGAGCAGTACTTC. This chain joins TRBV7-9 and TRBJ2-7; D not certain. The V gene's germline CDR1 is SEHNR and CDR2 FQNEAQ (reference sequence). The CDR3 is 12 residues long.